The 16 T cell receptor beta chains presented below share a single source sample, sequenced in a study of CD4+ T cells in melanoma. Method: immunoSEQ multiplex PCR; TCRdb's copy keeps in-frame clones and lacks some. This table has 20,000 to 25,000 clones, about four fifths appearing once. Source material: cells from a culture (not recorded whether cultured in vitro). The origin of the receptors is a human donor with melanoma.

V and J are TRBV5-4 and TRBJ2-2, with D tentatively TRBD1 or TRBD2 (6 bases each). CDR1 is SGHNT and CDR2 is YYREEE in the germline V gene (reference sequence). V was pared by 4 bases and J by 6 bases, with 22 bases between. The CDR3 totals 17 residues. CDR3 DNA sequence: TGTGCCAGCAGCCCGACGACGGGGGCCATACTTGCCGGGGAGCTGTTTTTT. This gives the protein CASSPTTGAILAGELFF.

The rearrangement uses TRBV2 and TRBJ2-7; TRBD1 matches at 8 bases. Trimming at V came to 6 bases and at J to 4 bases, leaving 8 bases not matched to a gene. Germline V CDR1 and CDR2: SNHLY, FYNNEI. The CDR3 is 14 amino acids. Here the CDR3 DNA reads TGTGCCAGCAGGATCCCAGGGGGCGGGTACGAGCAGTACTTC. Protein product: CASRIPGGGYEQYF.

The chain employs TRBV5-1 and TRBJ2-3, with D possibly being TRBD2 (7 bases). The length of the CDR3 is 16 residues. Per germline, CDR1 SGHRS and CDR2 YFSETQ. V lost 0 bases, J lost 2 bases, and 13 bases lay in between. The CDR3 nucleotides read TGCGCCAGCAGCTTGGGTAGGGGGGGTTACACAGATACGCAGTATTTT. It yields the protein CASSLGRGGYTDTQYF. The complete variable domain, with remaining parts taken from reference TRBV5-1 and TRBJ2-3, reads KAGVTQTPRYLIKTRGQQVTLSCSPISGHRSVSWYQQTPGQGLQFLFEYFSETQRNKGNFPGRFSGRQFSNSRSEMNVSTLELGDSALYLCASSLGRGGYTDTQYFGPGTRLTVL.

The CDR3 nucleotides are TGTGCCTGGAGTGTATCCGGGGAGCTGTTTTTT. Translating gives CAWSVSGELFF. The gene calls are TRBV30 and TRBJ2-2; D gene ambiguous. V shed 0 bases and J shed 6 bases, with 2 bases lying between them. The CDR3 is 11 amino acids. Germline V lookup: CDR1 GTSNPN, CDR2 SVGIG (reference sequence).

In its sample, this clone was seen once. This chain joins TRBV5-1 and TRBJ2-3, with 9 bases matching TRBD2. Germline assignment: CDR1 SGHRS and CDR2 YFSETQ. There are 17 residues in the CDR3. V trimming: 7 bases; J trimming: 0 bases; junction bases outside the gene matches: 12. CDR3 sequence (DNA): TGCGCCAGCGGGCGGGGGGGCTCCAAAATAAGCACAGATACGCAGTATTTT. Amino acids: CASGRGGSKISTDTQYF.

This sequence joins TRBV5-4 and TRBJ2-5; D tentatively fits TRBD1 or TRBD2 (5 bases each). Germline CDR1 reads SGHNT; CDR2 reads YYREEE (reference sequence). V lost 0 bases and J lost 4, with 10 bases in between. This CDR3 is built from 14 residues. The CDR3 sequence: CASSLAGDGETQYF. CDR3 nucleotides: TGTGCCAGCAGCTTGGCCGGGGACGGAGAGACCCAGTACTTC.

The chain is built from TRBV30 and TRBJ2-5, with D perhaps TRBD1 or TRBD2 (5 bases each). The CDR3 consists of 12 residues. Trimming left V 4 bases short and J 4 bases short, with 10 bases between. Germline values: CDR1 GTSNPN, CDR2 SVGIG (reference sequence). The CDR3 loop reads CAWKRQGETQYF. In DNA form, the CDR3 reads TGTGCCTGGAAGCGGCAGGGAGAGACCCAGTACTTC.

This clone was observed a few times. The CDR3, as DNA: TGCGCCAGCAGCTTGGCACCAGACAGGGATGAGACCCAGTACTTC. Encoded protein: CASSLAPDRDETQYF. V and J are TRBV5-1 and TRBJ2-5, with 7 bases that match TRBD1. Germline V lookup: CDR1 SGHRS, CDR2 YFSETQ. Trimming removed 0 bases from V and 5 bases from J; junction bases left unmatched: 7. The CDR3 extends over 15 amino acids.

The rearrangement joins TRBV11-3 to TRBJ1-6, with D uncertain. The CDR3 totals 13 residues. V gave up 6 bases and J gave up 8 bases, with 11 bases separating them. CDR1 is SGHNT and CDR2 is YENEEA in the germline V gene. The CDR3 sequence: CASSSGLYSPLHF. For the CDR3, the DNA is TGTGCCAGCAGTAGCGGACTCTATTCACCCCTCCACTTT.

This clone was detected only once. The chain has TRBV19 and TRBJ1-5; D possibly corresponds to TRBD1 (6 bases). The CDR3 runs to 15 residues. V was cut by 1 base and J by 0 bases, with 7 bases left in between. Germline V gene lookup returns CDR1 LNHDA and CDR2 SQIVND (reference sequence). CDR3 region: CASSIGTVSNQPQHF. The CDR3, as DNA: TGTGCCAGTAGTATAGGGACAGTTAGCAATCAGCCCCAGCATTTT.

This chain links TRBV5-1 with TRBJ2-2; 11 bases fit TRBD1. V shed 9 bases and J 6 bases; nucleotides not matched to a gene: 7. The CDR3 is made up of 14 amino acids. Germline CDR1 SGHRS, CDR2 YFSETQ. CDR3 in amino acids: CATQGQGGSGELFF. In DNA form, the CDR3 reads TGCGCCACCCAGGGACAGGGGGGATCCGGGGAGCTGTTTTTT.

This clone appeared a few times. Here the CDR3 reads CSVGGHSSSGNTIYF. Here the CDR3 DNA reads TGCAGCGTTGGGGGACATTCGAGCTCTGGAAACACCATATATTTT. This chain links TRBV29-1 with TRBJ1-3; the D gene is possibly TRBD1 (6 bases). The V gene's germline CDR1 is SQVTM and CDR2 ANQGSEA. V was clipped by 4 bases and J by 0 bases, with 13 bases between them. The CDR3 runs to 15 residues.

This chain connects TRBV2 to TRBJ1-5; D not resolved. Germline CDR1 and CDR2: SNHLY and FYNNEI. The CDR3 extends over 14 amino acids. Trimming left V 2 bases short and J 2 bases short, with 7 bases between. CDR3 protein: CASSEYGGNQPQHF. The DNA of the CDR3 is TGTGCCAGCAGTGAATATGGGGGCAATCAGCCCCAGCATTTT.

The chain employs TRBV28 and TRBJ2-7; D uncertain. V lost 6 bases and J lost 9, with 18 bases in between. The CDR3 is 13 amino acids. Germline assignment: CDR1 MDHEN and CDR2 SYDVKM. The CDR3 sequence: CASRVYPLTRQYF. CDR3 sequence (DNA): TGTGCCAGCAGGGTATACCCCCTTACACGGCAGTACTTC.

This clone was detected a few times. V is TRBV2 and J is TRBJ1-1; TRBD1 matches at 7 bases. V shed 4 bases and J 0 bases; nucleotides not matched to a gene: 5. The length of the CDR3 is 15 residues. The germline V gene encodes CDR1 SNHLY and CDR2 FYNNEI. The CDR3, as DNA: TGTGCCAGCAGTGGGGGGACAGCCATGAACACTGAAGCTTTCTTT. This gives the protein CASSGGTAMNTEAFF.

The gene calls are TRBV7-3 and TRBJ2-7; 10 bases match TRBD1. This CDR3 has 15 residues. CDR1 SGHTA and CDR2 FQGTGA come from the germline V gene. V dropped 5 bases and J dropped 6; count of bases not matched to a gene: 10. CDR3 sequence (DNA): TGTGCCAGCAGCCCGACAGGGGGCTATGGTGGCGAGCAGTACTTC. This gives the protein CASSPTGGYGGEQYF.